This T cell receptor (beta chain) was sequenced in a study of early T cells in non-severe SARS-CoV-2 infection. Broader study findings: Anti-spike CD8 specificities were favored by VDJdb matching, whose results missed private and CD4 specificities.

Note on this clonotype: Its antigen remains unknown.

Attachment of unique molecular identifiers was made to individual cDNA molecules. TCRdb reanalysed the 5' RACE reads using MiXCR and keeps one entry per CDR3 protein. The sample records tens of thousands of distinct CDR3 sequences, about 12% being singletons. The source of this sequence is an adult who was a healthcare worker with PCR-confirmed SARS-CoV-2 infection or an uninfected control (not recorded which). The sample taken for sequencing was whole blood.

CDR3 nucleotide sequence: TGTGCCAGCAGCCCGGGACAGGGGAGGTTGGGAAACATTCAGTACTTC. Translation: CASSPGQGRLGNIQYF. V is TRBV5-4 and J is TRBJ2-4; 10 nucleotides line up with TRBD1. Germline-derived CDR1 and CDR2 are SGHNT and YYREEE (reference sequence). V dropped 4 bases and J dropped 6; count of bases not matched to a gene: 10. The CDR3 consists of 16 residues.